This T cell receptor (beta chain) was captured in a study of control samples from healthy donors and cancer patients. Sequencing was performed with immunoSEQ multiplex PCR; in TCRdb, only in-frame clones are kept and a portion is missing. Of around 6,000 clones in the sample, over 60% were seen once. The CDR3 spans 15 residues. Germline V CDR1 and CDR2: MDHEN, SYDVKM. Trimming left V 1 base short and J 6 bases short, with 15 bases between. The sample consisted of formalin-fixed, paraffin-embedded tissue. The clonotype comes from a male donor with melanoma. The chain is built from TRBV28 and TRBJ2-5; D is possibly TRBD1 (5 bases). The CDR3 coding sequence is TGTGCCAGCAGTTTATATCAGGGTGGTGGAAAGACCCAGTACTTC. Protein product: CASSLYQGGGKTQYF.